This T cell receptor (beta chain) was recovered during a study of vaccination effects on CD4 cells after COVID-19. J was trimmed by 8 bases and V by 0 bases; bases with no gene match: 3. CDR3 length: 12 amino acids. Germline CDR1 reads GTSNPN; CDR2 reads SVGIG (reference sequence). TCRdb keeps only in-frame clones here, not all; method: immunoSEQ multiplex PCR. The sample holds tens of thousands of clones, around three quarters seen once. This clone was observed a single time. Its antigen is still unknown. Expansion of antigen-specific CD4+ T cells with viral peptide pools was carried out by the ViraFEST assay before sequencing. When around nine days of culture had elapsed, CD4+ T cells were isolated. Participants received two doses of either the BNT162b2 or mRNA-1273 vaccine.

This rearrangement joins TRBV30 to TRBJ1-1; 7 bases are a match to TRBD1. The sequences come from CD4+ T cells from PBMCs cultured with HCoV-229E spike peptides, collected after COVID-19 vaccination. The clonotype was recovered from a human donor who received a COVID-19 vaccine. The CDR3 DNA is TGTGCCTGGAGTGTACTGGACAGGGAAGCTTTCTTT. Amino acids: CAWSVLDREAFF.